This TCR beta chain appears in the sequencing data of a study of blood T cell repertoires in COVID-19. Whole-study context: Sample material is recorded as cDNA or gDNA derived from T cells, B-cell-depleted T cells, or PBMCs.

Authors' analysis steps: Amplification from reference gene primers served as the basis for estimated nucleated cell counts. Using immunoSEQ multiplex PCR, the repertoire was profiled, and TCRdb retains in-frame clones only, with some absent. V and J calls and clone size are given by that table; D and trimming were obtained from the DNA. The table lists 100,000 to 150,000 clones, 70% to 90% of them singletons. In germline, CDR1 is SGHAT, CDR2 FQDESV (reference sequence). The CDR3 covers 15 residues. Trimming removed 4 bases from V and 4 bases from J; junction bases left unmatched: 5. Sequences were obtained from peripheral blood. This rearrangement joins TRBV11-1 to TRBJ1-2; 11 bases are a match to TRBD1. This receptor was obtained from a woman at least 80 years old with acute or convalescent COVID-19. The CDR3 DNA follows: TGTGCCAGCAGCTCCCGGACAGGGGGCGCCTATGGCTACACCTTC. Its protein product is CASSSRTGGAYGYTF. Full variable domain (missing parts from reference TRBV11-1 and TRBJ1-2): EAEVAQSPRYKITEKSQAVAFWCDPISGHATLYWYRQILGQGPELLVQFQDESVVDDSQLPKDRFSAERLKGVDSTLKIQPAELGDSAMYLCASSSRTGGAYGYTFGSGTRLTVV.